These 5 T cell receptor beta chains share one sample of origin, sequenced in a study of response to subunit inactivated influenza vaccine. TCRdb independently ran MiXCR on the RT-PCR reads; one entry per CDR3 protein. The data hold about 540,000 distinct CDR3 sequences, with 20% to 25% observed a single time. The same sample was also studied in work on T cells expressing NK-cell markers. That publication notes: 5'RACE template switching built TCR beta cDNA with unique molecular identifiers.

The sample was CD4+ T cells sorted from PBMCs, taken 11 to 12 days after vaccination. The source of these receptors is a man aged 45 to 65 who received an inactivated influenza vaccine.

The chain carries TRBV6-1 and TRBJ2-6, with TRBD1 identical over 10 bases. Germline trimming cut 5 bases from V and 2 bases from J; bases unmatched to any gene: 3. The V gene's germline CDR1 is MNHNS and CDR2 SASEGT. The CDR3 extends over 16 amino acids. The DNA for the CDR3 is TGTGCCAGCAGTCGACAGGGGGCTACTGGGGCCAACGTCCTGACTTTC. Amino acids: CASSRQGATGANVLTF.

This clonotype was observed a handful of times. The gene calls are TRBV15 and TRBJ2-7, with a possible D match to TRBD2 (6 bases). CDR3 length: 13 residues. Germline CDR1 is LNHNV and CDR2 is YYDKDF (reference sequence). The V end lost 3 bases, the J end lost 5 bases, and 11 bases lay between the germline ends. CDR3: CATSRRPGDEQYF. CDR3 nucleotide sequence: TGTGCCACCAGCAGGCGGCCGGGGGACGAGCAGTACTTC.

This clonotype was counted a few times. The junction does not match germline at one end; this may be a read error. This rearrangement joins TRBV3-1 to TRBJ1-5; the match to TRBD1 covers 10 bases. From germline, CDR1 is LGHDT and CDR2 YNNKEL (reference sequence). This CDR3 has 15 amino acids. This CDR3 is CASSPGTGGNQPQHF. In DNA form, the CDR3 reads TGCGCCAGCAGCCCAGGGACAGGGGGCAATCAGCCCCAGCATTTT.

This clonotype occurred a few times. V gene TRBV5-1 combines with J gene TRBJ2-7; 7 bases are a match to TRBD2. Per the germline V gene, CDR1 is SGHRS and CDR2 is YFSETQ. This CDR3 is built from 14 residues. With V trimmed by 5 bases and J by 1 base, 6 bases remained unmatched. The CDR3 DNA reads as TGCGCCAGCAGTTTTCAAGCGGGATCCTACGAGCAGTACTTC. This encodes CASSFQAGSYEQYF.

This clonotype was counted ten times or more. V gene TRBV19 combines with J gene TRBJ1-1, with unresolved D. The V gene lost 1 base and the J gene lost 4 bases, with 16 bases spanning the gap. The CDR3 contains 16 residues. Germline values: CDR1 LNHDA, CDR2 SQIVND (reference sequence). In nucleotides, the CDR3 is TGTGCCAGTAGTATAGCACCCCGGAGACTTGCCACTGAAGCTTTCTTT. It yields the protein CASSIAPRRLATEAFF.